The clone carrying this TCR beta chain appeared a few times. Its specificity is not known. The CDR3 end falls 3 residues outside the read, so it is completed with the germline J gene. CDR1 is MNHEY, CDR2 SVGEGT, per germline. This CDR3 has 15 residues. V lost 4 bases, J lost 3 bases, and 8 bases stayed unmatched. Sequencing input was equivalent genomic DNA from CVID and controls. Clones were read by immunoSEQ multiplex PCR, and TCRdb kept only the in-frame ones, dropping some. The sample has roughly 17,000 clones, none seen only once. These data belong to a study of T cell clonality in common variable immunodeficiency. Study results and limitations: Fewer deletions and N-nucleotide insertions were reportedly seen in common variable immunodeficiency TCR beta sequences.

The V gene is TRBV6-2 or TRBV6-3, the J gene TRBJ2-7; 8 positions match TRBD1. Material for sequencing was peripheral blood mononuclear cells. The receptor was isolated from a human donor with common variable immunodeficiency. CDR3 residues: CASSFIGTGGYEQYF. CDR3 DNA, as far as it was read: TGTGCCAGCAGTTTCATTGGAACAGGGGGCTACGAG.